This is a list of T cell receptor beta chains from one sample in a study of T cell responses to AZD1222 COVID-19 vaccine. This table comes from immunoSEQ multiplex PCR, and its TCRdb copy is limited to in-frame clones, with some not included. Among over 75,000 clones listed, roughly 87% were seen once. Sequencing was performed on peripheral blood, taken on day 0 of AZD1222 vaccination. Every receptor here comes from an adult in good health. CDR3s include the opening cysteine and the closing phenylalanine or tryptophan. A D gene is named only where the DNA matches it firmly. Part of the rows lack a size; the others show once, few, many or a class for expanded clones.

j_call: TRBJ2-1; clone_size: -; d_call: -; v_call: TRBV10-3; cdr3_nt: TGTGCCATCAGTGAGCGGGTTCCCGGGCAGTTCTTC; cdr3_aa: CAISERVPGQFF
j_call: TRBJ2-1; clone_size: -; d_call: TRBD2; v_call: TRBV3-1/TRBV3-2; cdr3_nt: TGTGCCAGCACCACGACTAGCGGAACCTACAATGAGCAGTTCTTC; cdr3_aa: CASTTTSGTYNEQFF
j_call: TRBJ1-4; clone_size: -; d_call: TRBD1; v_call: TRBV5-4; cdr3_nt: TGTGCCAGCAGCTCCGGGACAGGTTCTGAAAAACTGTTTTTT; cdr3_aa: CASSSGTGSEKLFF
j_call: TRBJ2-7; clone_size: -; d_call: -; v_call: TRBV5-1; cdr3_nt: TGCGCCAGCAGCGTCGGTGGGGGGTTAGCCTACGAGCAGTACTTC; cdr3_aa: CASSVGGGLAYEQYF
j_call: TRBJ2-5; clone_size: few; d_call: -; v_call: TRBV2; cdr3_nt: TGTGCCAGCAGTGAACTCAAGGGGGGAGAGACCCAGTACTTC; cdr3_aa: CASSELKGGETQYF
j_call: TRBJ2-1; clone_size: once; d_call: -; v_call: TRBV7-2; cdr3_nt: TGTGCCAGCAGCCACCCTGAGGGATCCCTTAACAATGAGCAGTTCTTC; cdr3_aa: CASSHPEGSLNNEQFF
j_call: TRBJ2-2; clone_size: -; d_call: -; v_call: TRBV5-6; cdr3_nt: TGTGCCAGCAGCTTGAGGGGGGGTCGTCCCGGGGAGCTGTTTTTT; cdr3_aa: CASSLRGGRPGELFF
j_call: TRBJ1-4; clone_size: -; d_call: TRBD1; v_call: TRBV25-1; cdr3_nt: TGTGCCAGCAGAAGTCAGACAGGGTTCCGAGAAAAACTGTTTTTT; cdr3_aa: CASRSQTGFREKLFF
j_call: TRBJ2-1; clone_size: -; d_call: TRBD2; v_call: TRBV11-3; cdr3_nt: TGTGCCAGCAGCCCTCTGGGGCTAGCGGGGTACAATGAGCAGTTCTTC; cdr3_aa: CASSPLGLAGYNEQFF
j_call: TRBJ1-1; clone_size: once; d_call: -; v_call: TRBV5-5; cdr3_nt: TGTGCCAGCGTAAGGGAGATGAACACTGAAGCTTTCTTT; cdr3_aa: CASVREMNTEAFF
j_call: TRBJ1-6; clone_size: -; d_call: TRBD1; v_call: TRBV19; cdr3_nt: TGTGCCAGTCGAACAGGGGGCATATATGGTTCACCCCTCCACTTT; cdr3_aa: CASRTGGIYGSPLHF
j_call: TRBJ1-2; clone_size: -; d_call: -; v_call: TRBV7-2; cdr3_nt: TGTGCCAGCAGCTCTCAGGGCTGGGGTGGCTACACCTTC; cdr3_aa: CASSSQGWGGYTF
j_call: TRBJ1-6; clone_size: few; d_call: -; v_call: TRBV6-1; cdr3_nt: TGTGCCAGCAGTGAAGTAAAGATAAGGGACTTCCTGAGGGGGGATTCACCCCTCCACTTT; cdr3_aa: CASSEVKIRDFLRGDSPLHF
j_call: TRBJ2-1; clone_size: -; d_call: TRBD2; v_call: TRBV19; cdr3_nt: TGTGCCAGTAGTCCCGGGGGTAGCGGGAGGAGCTCCTACAATGAGCAGTTCTTC; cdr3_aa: CASSPGGSGRSSYNEQFF
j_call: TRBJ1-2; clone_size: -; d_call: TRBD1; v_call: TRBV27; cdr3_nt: TGTGCCAGCAGTTTTGACAGGGGCTATGGCTACACCTTC; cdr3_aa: CASSFDRGYGYTF
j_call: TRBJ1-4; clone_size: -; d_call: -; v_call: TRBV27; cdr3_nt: TGTGCCAGCCGGCAGGGGACTAATGAAAAACTGTTTTTT; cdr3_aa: CASRQGTNEKLFF
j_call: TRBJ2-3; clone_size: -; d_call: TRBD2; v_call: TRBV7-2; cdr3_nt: TGTGCCAGCAGCCCGGGACTAGCGGGAGTGGCAGATACGCAGTATTTT; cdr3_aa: CASSPGLAGVADTQYF
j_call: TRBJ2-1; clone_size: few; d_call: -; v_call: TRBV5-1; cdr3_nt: TGCGCCAGCAGCTTGGAGGGCGGCTCCTACAATGAGCAGTTCTTC; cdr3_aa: CASSLEGGSYNEQFF
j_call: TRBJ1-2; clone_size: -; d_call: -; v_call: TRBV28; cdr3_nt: TGTGCCAGCAGTCCGCTGGGGGGGTTCCATGGCTACACCTTC; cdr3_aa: CASSPLGGFHGYTF
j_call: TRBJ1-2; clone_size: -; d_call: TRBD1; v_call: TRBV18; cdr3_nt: TGTGCCAGCTCACCAGAGGACAGGGTAGGAGGCTACACCTTC; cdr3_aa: CASSPEDRVGGYTF
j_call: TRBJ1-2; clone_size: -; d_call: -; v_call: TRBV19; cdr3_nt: TGTGCCAGTAACCCAGCGGGGGTCTCTACCAACTATGGCTACACCTTC; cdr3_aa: CASNPAGVSTNYGYTF
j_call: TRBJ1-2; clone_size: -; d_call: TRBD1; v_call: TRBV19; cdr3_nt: TGTGCCAGTAGAGAGGGTCTACAGGGGATCTATGGCTACACCTTC; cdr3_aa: CASREGLQGIYGYTF
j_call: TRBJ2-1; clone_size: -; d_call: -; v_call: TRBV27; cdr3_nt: TGTGCCAGCAGTCCACGAGGACTGATCTACAATGAGCAGTTCTTC; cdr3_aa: CASSPRGLIYNEQFF
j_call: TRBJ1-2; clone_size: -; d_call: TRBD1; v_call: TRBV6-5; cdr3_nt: TGTGCCAGCAGTTACAAGGGACAGGGAGGGTATGGCTACACCTTC; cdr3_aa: CASSYKGQGGYGYTF
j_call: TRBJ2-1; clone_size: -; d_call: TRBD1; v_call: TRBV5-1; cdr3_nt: TGCGCCAGCAGCTTGGCCAGGGACAGATCCTACAATGAGCAGTTCTTC; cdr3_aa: CASSLARDRSYNEQFF
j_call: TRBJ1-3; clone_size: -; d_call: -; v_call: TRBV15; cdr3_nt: TGTGCCACCAGCAGAGGGTTGTTAGAGGTCTCTGGAAACACCATATATTTT; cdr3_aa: CATSRGLLEVSGNTIYF
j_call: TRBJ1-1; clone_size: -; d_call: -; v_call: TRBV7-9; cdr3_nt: TGTGCCAGCAGCTTATCCCCCACTGAAGCTTTCTTT; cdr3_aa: CASSLSPTEAFF
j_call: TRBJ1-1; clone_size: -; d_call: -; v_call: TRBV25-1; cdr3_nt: TGTGCCAGCATCCACCACACTGAAGCTTTCTTT; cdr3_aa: CASIHHTEAFF
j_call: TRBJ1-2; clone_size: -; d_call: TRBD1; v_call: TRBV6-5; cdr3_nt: TGTGCCAGCAGAACAGGGGGGATCTATGGCTACACCTTC; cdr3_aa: CASRTGGIYGYTF
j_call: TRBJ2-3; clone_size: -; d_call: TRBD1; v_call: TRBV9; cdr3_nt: TGTGCCAGCAGCGCCGGGACAGGAGGCACAGATACGCAGTATTTT; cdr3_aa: CASSAGTGGTDTQYF
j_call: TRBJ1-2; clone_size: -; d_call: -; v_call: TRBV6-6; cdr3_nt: TGTGCCACGAGGGGGTCTGGCTACACCTTC; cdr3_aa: CATRGSGYTF
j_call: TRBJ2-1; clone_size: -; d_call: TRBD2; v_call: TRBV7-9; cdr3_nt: TGTGCCAGCAGCTACGGACTAGCGGTTACATACAATGAGCAGTTCTTC; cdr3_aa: CASSYGLAVTYNEQFF
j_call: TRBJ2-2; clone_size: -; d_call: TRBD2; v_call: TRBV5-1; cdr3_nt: TGCGCCAGCAGCGCCGGACTAGCTTCCACCGGGGAGCTGTTTTTT; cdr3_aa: CASSAGLASTGELFF
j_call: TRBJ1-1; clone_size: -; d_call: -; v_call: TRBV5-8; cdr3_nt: TGTGCCAGCAGCTGGGGAGCTCCTGGGGCTGAAGCTTTCTTT; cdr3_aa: CASSWGAPGAEAFF
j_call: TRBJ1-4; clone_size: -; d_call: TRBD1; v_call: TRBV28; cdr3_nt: TGTGCCAGCAGTCCGACCGCCGGGACAGGGGAGGGAAAACTGTTTTTT; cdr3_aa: CASSPTAGTGEGKLFF
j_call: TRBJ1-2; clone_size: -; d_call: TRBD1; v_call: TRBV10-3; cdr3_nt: TGTGCCATCAGTGAGTCCGGCAGGGGGCCTGGCTACACCTTC; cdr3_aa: CAISESGRGPGYTF
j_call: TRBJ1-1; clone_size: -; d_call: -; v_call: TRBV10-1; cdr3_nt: TGCGCCAGCAGTGAGGGGGGGCTGAACACTGAAGCTTTCTTT; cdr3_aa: CASSEGGLNTEAFF
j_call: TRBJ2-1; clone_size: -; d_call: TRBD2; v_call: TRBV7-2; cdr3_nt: TGTGCCAGCAACCTAGCGGGGGATTTTGGTGAGCAGTTCTTC; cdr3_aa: CASNLAGDFGEQFF
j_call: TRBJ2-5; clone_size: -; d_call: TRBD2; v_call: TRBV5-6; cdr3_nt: TGTGCCAGCAGCCTTCTGGGACTAGCGGAAGAGACCCAGTACTTC; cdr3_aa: CASSLLGLAEETQYF
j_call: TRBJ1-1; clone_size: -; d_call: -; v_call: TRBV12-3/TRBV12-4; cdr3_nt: TGTGCCAGCAGTTTACGCGGGGGCCCTGAAGCTTTCTTT; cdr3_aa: CASSLRGGPEAFF
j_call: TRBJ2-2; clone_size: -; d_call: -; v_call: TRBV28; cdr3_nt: TGTGCCAGCAGATGGGTCCAGAACACCGGGGAGCTGTTTTTT; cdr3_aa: CASRWVQNTGELFF
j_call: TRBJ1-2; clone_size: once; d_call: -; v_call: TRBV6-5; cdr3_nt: TGTGCCAGCACCCAAAGGGGTGGCTATGGCTACACCTTC; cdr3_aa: CASTQRGGYGYTF
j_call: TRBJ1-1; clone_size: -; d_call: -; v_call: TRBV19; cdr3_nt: TGTGCCAGTAGTATAGCCAACACCCGCGGGAACACTGAAGCTTTCTTT; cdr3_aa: CASSIANTRGNTEAFF
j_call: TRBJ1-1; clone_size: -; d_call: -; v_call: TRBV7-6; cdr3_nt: TGTGCCAGCAGCTTACAAGAAATGGGCACTGAAGCTTTCTTT; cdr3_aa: CASSLQEMGTEAFF
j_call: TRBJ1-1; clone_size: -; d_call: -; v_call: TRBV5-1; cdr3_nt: TGCGCCAGCACCTTAGACAGGAACACTGAAGCTTTCTTT; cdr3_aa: CASTLDRNTEAFF
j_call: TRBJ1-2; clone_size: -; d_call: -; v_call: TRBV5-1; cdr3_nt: TGCGCCAGCAGCTTGGGGGGCGACTATGGCTACACCTTC; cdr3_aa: CASSLGGDYGYTF
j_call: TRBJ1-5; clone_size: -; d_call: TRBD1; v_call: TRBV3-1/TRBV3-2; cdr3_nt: TGTGCCAGCAGCCAAGGGGGACAGGGTAGCGGCAATCAGCCCCAGCATTTT; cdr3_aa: CASSQGGQGSGNQPQHF
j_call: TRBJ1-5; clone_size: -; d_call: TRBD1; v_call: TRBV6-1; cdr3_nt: TGTGCCAGCAGTGAACGGGGGGGACAGGGGCCCTCCAGGAAGCATTTT; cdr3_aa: CASSERGGQGPSRKHF
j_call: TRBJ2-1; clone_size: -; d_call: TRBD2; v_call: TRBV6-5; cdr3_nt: TGTGCCAGCAGTTCTCGGACTAGCGGGAGCTTCGATGAGCAGTTCTTC; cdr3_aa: CASSSRTSGSFDEQFF
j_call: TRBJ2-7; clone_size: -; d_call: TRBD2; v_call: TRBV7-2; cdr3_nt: TGTGCCAGCAGCTTAGTAGGCGGGAGGGACTACGAGCAGTACTTC; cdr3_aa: CASSLVGGRDYEQYF
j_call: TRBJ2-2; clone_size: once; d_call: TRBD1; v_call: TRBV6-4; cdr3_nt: TGTGCCAGCAGTGACGGGACAGGGGTTTCCACCGGGGAGCTGTTTTTT; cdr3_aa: CASSDGTGVSTGELFF
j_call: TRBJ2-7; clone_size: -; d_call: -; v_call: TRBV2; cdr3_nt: TGTGCCAGCACCGACAGCGGCAGTTCCTACGAGCAGTACTTC; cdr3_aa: CASTDSGSSYEQYF